The 25 T cell receptor beta chains given below trace back to one sample, sequenced in a study of metastatic and nonmetastatic thyroid tumors. No treatment of any kind had been given to any patient before thyroid surgery. Through MiXCR, TCRdb re-clonotyped the PCR reads. Of 21,000 or so clones listed, about 16% were seen once; the top ten hold 20% to 25%. The sample consisted of blood. The receptors here all came from a male donor with papillary thyroid cancer or a benign thyroid nodule (not recorded which). Some clones in this sample may be carry-over from other donors' samples.

This clone was counted at least ten times. The chain uses TRBV5-5 and TRBJ2-1, with 9 bases that match TRBD1. V dropped 3 bases and J dropped 4; count of bases not matched to a gene: 5. Germline lookup yields CDR1 SGHKS and CDR2 YYEKEE (reference sequence). CDR3 size: 15 residues. The CDR3 DNA follows: TGTGCCAGCAGCTGGACAGGGGATAAGTACAATGAGCAGTTCTTC. Its protein is CASSWTGDKYNEQFF.

This clone was observed many times. The chain joins TRBV4-1 to TRBJ1-1; perhaps TRBD1 as D (6 bases). V lost 3 bases and J 9 bases, leaving 14 bases between the germline ends. This CDR3 region has 13 residues. Germline CDR1 and CDR2: MGHRA and YSYEKL. For the CDR3, the DNA is TGCGCCAGCAGCCAGGGGGCAGACCTGAAAGCTTTCTTT. Translation gives CASSQGADLKAFF.

By share, this clone counts as medium-sized (0.01 to 0.1%). The V and J genes are TRBV27 and TRBJ1-5; 7 nucleotides agree with TRBD1. Per the germline V gene, CDR1 is MNHEY and CDR2 is SMNVEV (reference sequence). This CDR3 is 16 amino acids long. With 4 bases clipped from V and 6 bases from J, the junction kept 12 bases outside the gene matches. The CDR3: CASSWVGRGLAQPQHF. CDR3 coding DNA: TGTGCCAGCAGTTGGGTTGGTAGGGGGCTAGCTCAGCCCCAGCATTTT.

The chain carries TRBV7-9 and TRBJ1-5; D is undetermined. Trimming pared 1 base from V and 3 bases from J, leaving 4 bases between. The CDR3 runs 13 residues. Germline V gene lookup returns CDR1 SEHNR and CDR2 FQNEAQ (reference sequence). CDR3 coding DNA: TGTGCCAGCAGCTTAGACGTCAATCAGCCCCAGCATTTT. It codes for CASSLDVNQPQHF.

This clone is labeled medium-sized. V and J are TRBV2 and TRBJ2-7; TRBD2 matches 8 bases. In germline, CDR1 is SNHLY, CDR2 FYNNEI. V lost 7 bases to trimming and J lost 0 bases; unmatched junction nucleotides: 2. CDR3 length: 13 amino acids. In DNA form, the CDR3 reads TGTGCCAGCACAGGGACTAGCTCCTACGAGCAGTACTTC. Translating gives CASTGTSSYEQYF.

The chain carries TRBV6-5 and TRBJ2-1; TRBD2 matches at 7 bases. The ends lost 6 bases at V and 4 bases at J; junction bases unmatched: 15. The CDR3 is 17 amino acids. Germline V gene lookup returns CDR1 MNHEY and CDR2 SVGAGI. In DNA, the CDR3 is TGTGCCAGCAGGGTCGGGACTATCGGGGGGATATACAATGAGCAGTTCTTC. Protein sequence: CASRVGTIGGIYNEQFF.

This clone was counted at least ten times. The gene calls are TRBV5-1 and TRBJ2-2; 7 nucleotides align to TRBD1. Unmatched junction bases numbered 9, after V lost 2 bases and J lost 5 bases. The CDR3 covers 16 residues. Germline V gene lookup returns CDR1 SGHRS and CDR2 YFSETQ. CDR3 DNA sequence: TGCGCCAGCAGCTTACACAGGGGTTCTGGGACCGGGGAGCTGTTTTTT. Protein product: CASSLHRGSGTGELFF.

This clone is judged medium-sized (0.01 to 0.1%). This chain uses TRBV18 with TRBJ2-7, with D possibly matching TRBD2 (6 bases). CDR1 is KGHSH and CDR2 is LQKENI in the germline V gene. Trimming cost V 5 bases and J 5 bases, with 13 bases left between them. The CDR3 spans 13 residues. Here the CDR3 DNA reads TGTGCCAGCTCAATCGGAGGGTCCAACGAGCAGTACTTC. It translates to CASSIGGSNEQYF. Using reference TRBV18 and TRBJ2-7 for the parts outside the CDR3, the full variable domain is NAGVMQNPRHLVRRRGQEARLRCSPMKGHSHVYWYRQLPEEGLKFMVYLQKENIIDESGMPKERFSAEFPKEGPSILRIQQVVRGDSAAYFCASSIGGSNEQYFGPGTRLTVT.

This clone was picked up many times. V and J are TRBV9 and TRBJ2-5; tentative D call: TRBD1 (7 bases). Per germline, CDR1 SGDLS and CDR2 YYNGEE. V lost 3 bases to trimming and J lost 2 bases, with 17 bases between them. The CDR3 runs 16 residues. CDR3 amino acids: CASSAGVQGTQETQYF. The CDR3 DNA follows: TGTGCCAGCAGCGCGGGCGTACAGGGGACTCAAGAGACCCAGTACTTC.

This clone was detected ten times or more. V gene TRBV20-1 combines with J gene TRBJ2-7, with D hard to call. The CDR3 contains 14 residues. Trimming left V 5 bases short and J 4 bases short, with 18 bases between. The V gene's germline CDR1 is DFQATT and CDR2 SNEGSKA (reference sequence). The CDR3 region is CSARRLRWVYEQYF. The CDR3 DNA is TGCAGTGCTCGGCGACTCCGTTGGGTTTACGAGCAGTACTTC.

In its sample, this clone was seen many times. The chain couples TRBV7-3 to TRBJ2-1; D is uncertain. Germline V lookup: CDR1 SGHTA, CDR2 FQGTGA. Trimming stripped 4 bases from V and 0 bases from J, with 13 bases between. This CDR3 contains 16 residues. CDR3 protein: CASSSLSSSSYNEQFF. DNA of the CDR3: TGTGCCAGCAGCTCACTTAGCAGCTCCTCCTACAATGAGCAGTTCTTC.

This clone appeared many times. The genes are TRBV3-1 and TRBJ1-6; 7 bases agree with TRBD1. Germline loops: CDR1 LGHDT, CDR2 YNNKEL (reference sequence). The CDR3 is 14 residues long. V gave up 5 bases and J gave up 9 bases; unmatched junction bases: 7. This CDR3 reads CASSTTGSGSPLHF. CDR3 nucleotide sequence: TGTGCCAGCAGCACGACAGGGAGCGGTTCACCCCTCCACTTT.

The chain has TRBV7-2 and TRBJ1-1; no reliable D call. Trimming pared 0 bases from V and 1 base from J, leaving 6 bases between. This CDR3 is 14 amino acids long. Germline loops: CDR1 SGHTA, CDR2 FQGNSA. The CDR3 bases are TGTGCCAGCAGCTTAGCGGGGTGGAACACTGAAGCTTTCTTT. Protein product: CASSLAGWNTEAFF. The variable domain in full, with the rest retrieved from reference TRBV7-2 and TRBJ1-1, is GAGVSQSPSNKVTEKGKDVELRCDPISGHTALYWYRQSLGQGLEFLIYFQGNSAPDKSGLPSDRFSAERTGGSVSTLTIQRTQQEDSAVYLCASSLAGWNTEAFFGQGTRLTVV.

This clone was recorded many times. The chain couples TRBV6-1 to TRBJ2-5; possible D gene TRBD1, 6 bases. The V gene's germline CDR1 is MNHNS and CDR2 SASEGT. This CDR3 is built from 14 residues. Trimming took off 3 bases at V and 1 base at J, with 9 bases between the two ends. The CDR3 is CASSERGFQETQYF. Written as DNA, the CDR3 is TGTGCCAGCAGTGAGAGGGGGTTCCAAGAGACCCAGTACTTC.

This clone came up many times. V and J are TRBV5-1 and TRBJ2-1; 7 bases are shared with TRBD1. V was clipped by 4 bases and J by 2 bases; unmatched bases: 6. The CDR3 sequence is 15 residues long. Germline V lookup: CDR1 SGHRS, CDR2 YFSETQ. The chain's CDR3 is CASSAVQGTYNEQFF. The CDR3, as DNA: TGCGCCAGCAGCGCCGTACAGGGGACCTACAATGAGCAGTTCTTC.

This clone was detected ten times or more. This chain uses TRBV11-3 with TRBJ2-5; D may be TRBD1 (6 bases). V gave up 1 base and J gave up 10 bases, with 22 bases separating them. The CDR3 sequence is 16 residues long. CDR1 and CDR2 from the germline V gene are SGHNT and YENEEA. The CDR3 DNA sequence: TGTGCCAGCAGCTTAGCGTGGACGTCGGGGACAATGGGCCAGTACTTC. This translates into CASSLAWTSGTMGQYF.

Comment on this clone: The junction differs from germline at one of its ends, possibly a read error. The chain combines TRBV28 with TRBJ2-7; possible D gene TRBD1, 6 bases. The CDR3 totals 13 residues. The germline gives CDR1 MDHEN, CDR2 SYDVKM. Written as DNA, the CDR3 is TGCGCCAACAGTTTTTGGGGGCCCTACGAGCAGTACTTC. Its translation is CANSFWGPYEQYF.

The gene calls are TRBV7-2 and TRBJ2-7, with D possibly TRBD1 on 5 matching bases. Trimming took 3 bases from V and 0 from J, leaving 12 bases between them. Germline-derived CDR1 and CDR2 are SGHTA and FQGNSA. The CDR3 length is 15 residues. DNA of the CDR3: TGTGCCAGCAGCTTTGGACACGTAACCTCCTACGAGCAGTACTTC. Protein: CASSFGHVTSYEQYF.

This clone has a handful of counts. The chain combines TRBV2 with TRBJ1-2; TRBD1 is a possible D gene (6 bases). CDR1 and CDR2 (germline): SNHLY, FYNNEI. The CDR3 is 13 residues long. Trimming removed 6 bases from V and 8 bases from J, with 16 bases in between. This CDR3 reads CASRDRFLSGYTF. CDR3 in DNA: TGTGCCAGCAGGGACAGATTTCTATCGGGCTACACCTTC.

This clone was counted many times. The chain carries TRBV7-8 and TRBJ1-3; tentative D call: TRBD1 (6 bases). The CDR3 sequence is 15 residues long. Trimming removed 5 bases from V and 0 bases from J, with 11 bases in between. From germline, CDR1 is SGHVS and CDR2 FQNEAQ. The CDR3 DNA follows: TGTGCCAGCAGCCCCCGGGGGCCCTCTGGAAACACCATATATTTT. This gives the protein CASSPRGPSGNTIYF.

Many counts were recorded for this clone. In the same sample, other DNA sequences code for this CDR3. The chain recombines TRBV6-1 with TRBJ2-4, with D perhaps matching TRBD2 (6 bases). The CDR3 runs 15 residues. V dropped 1 base and J dropped 7 bases, with 14 bases sitting between them. Germline CDR1 and CDR2: MNHNS and SASEGT. DNA for the CDR3: TGTGCCAGCAGTGAAGGGGAGGAGGGTGGGAACATTCAGTACTTC. It yields the protein CASSEGEEGGNIQYF.

This clone occurred once. At one of its ends the junction is not consistent with the germline gene, which may arise from a read error. This chain uses TRBV7-2 with TRBJ2-7; D may be TRBD2 (5 bases). The V gene's germline CDR1 is SGHTA and CDR2 FQGNSA. The CDR3 spans 15 residues. The CDR3 DNA follows: TGTGCCAGCAGCTTAGGGCCTAGCTTCACCTACGAGCATTACTTC. Its translation: CASSLGPSFTYEHYF.

This clone has a count of ten or more. The chain links TRBV27 to TRBJ1-2; the D is unclear. The CDR3 runs 14 residues. The V end lost 3 bases, the J end lost 4 bases, and 12 bases lay between the germline ends. Germline CDR1 reads MNHEY; CDR2 reads SMNVEV (reference sequence). The CDR3 reads CASSLSPSTYGYTF. DNA of the CDR3: TGTGCCAGCAGTTTGTCTCCCAGTACCTATGGCTACACCTTC.

Judged by abundance, this clone is medium-sized. This chain joins TRBV12-3 or TRBV12-4 and TRBJ1-2, with 9 bases aligning to TRBD1. This CDR3 is built from 13 residues. V dropped 5 bases and J dropped 6; count of bases not matched to a gene: 4. The CDR3 nucleotides read TGTGCCAGCAGTCTAGGGACAGGGAATGGCTACACCTTC. Translating it yields CASSLGTGNGYTF.

This clone was observed a single time. This sequence joins TRBV20-1 and TRBJ2-1, with 11 bases matching TRBD2. Germline V gene data show CDR1 as DFQATT and CDR2 as SNEGSKA (reference sequence). J gave up 5 bases and V 4 bases, and 1 base lay outside the gene matches. The CDR3 runs to 13 residues. The CDR3 region is CSANSGRDNEQFF. CDR3 in DNA: TGCAGTGCTAATAGCGGGAGGGACAATGAGCAGTTCTTC.